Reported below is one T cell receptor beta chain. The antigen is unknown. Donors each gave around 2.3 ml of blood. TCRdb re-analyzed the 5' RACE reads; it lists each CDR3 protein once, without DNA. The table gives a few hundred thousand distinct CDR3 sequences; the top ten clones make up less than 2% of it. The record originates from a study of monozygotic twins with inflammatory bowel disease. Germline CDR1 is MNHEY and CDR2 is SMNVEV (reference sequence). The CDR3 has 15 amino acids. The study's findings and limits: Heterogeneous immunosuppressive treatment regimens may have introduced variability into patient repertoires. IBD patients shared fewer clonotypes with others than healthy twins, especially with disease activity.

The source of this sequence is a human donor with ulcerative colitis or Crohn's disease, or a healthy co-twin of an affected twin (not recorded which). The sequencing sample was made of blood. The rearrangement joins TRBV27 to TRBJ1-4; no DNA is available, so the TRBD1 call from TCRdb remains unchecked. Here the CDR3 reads CASSVNRVVGEKLFF.